These T cell receptor beta chains were read from a single sample in a study of blood T cell repertoires in COVID-19. Data came from immunoSEQ multiplex PCR; TCRdb stores just in-frame clones and leaves some out. There are 140,000 to 150,000 clones in the sample; 75% to 85% occur only once, and roughly 4.7% lies in the top ten. Sample: peripheral blood. The receptor source for this set is a woman aged 45-59 years with acute or convalescent COVID-19. Both conserved end residues are part of each CDR3. Each record gives: clone size, V gene, J gene, D gene, CDR3 DNA, CDR3 protein. D genes are given only for firm matches. For some rows the clone size is stated as once, few or many, or as a class when expanded; others skip it.

>.|TRBV27|TRBJ1-5|.
TGTGCCAGCAGCCCTGACAGGAACGGTCAGCCCCAGCATTTT
CASSPDRNGQPQHF
>.|TRBV4-3|TRBJ1-3|.
TGCGCCAGCAGCCACCAGGACAGCGCGGGAAACACCATATATTTT
CASSHQDSAGNTIYF
>.|TRBV19|TRBJ2-6|.
TGTGCCAGTAGTATTTATCGGGGCTCTGGGGCCAACGTCCTGACTTTC
CASSIYRGSGANVLTF
>.|TRBV19|TRBJ1-3|.
TGTGCCAGTAGCCGGGGTTTTTCTGGAAACACCATATATTTT
CASSRGFSGNTIYF
>.|TRBV16|TRBJ1-2|.
TGTGCCAGCAGCCAATCGGAGCCCTATGGCTACACCTTC
CASSQSEPYGYTF
>.|TRBV28|TRBJ1-3|.
TGTGCCAGCAGGGGTGGGGCAGGGTTCGGAAACACCATATATTTT
CASRGGAGFGNTIYF
>.|TRBV18|TRBJ1-1|TRBD1
TGTGCCAGCTCACTACAGACTATGGACAGGGTCGCCGGAACTGAAGCTTTCTTT
CASSLQTMDRVAGTEAFF
>.|TRBV7-9|TRBJ1-1|.
TGTGCCAGCAGCCCGACCCCAGGCCGTCGGGGGGCGACTGAAGCTTTCTTT
CASSPTPGRRGATEAFF
>.|TRBV2|TRBJ2-7|.
TGTGCCAGCATTACGATAGCCTACGAGCAGTACTTC
CASITIAYEQYF
>.|TRBV7-8|TRBJ2-1|.
TGTGCCAGCAGCGCAGACCGGGACTACAATGAGCAGTTCTTC
CASSADRDYNEQFF
>.|TRBV7-9|TRBJ2-6|TRBD1
TGTGCCAGCGGGGAGGACAGGGAAGCTTTC
CASGEDREAF
>once|TRBV19|TRBJ1-1|.
TGTGCCAGTATTAGCCCAGACAGATTAGCTTTCTTT
CASISPDRLAFF
>.|TRBV4-3|TRBJ1-4|.
TGCGCCAGCAGCCAAGATTTAAAGCAGGGGTCTCCTGAAAAACTGTTTTTT
CASSQDLKQGSPEKLFF
>.|TRBV11-2|TRBJ1-6|.
TGTGCCAGCAGCTTAGGAATACTGGCACCCCTCCACTTT
CASSLGILAPLHF
>.|TRBV7-8|TRBJ2-1|TRBD2
TGTGCCAGCAGCTTAAGAGCGGGGGGTTTTCCAGATGAGCAGTTCTTC
CASSLRAGGFPDEQFF
>.|TRBV7-3|TRBJ1-6|.
TGTGCCAGCAGTACAGGGTCTGTTAATTCACCCCTCCACTTT
CASSTGSVNSPLHF
>.|TRBV19|TRBJ1-2|.
TGTGCCAGTACTCCGGACAGCCAACACTATGGCTACACCTTC
CASTPDSQHYGYTF
>.|TRBV7-2|TRBJ2-1|TRBD2
TGTGCCAGCAGCTTTAGCGGGGGGACCAATGAGCAGTTCTTC
CASSFSGGTNEQFF
>.|TRBV2|TRBJ1-1|TRBD1
TGTGCCAGCGGGATGGGACAGCTGAACACTGAAGCTTTCTTT
CASGMGQLNTEAFF
>.|TRBV18|TRBJ1-1|.
TGTGCCAGCTCACCACAAACAGGGAACACTGAAGCTTTCTTT
CASSPQTGNTEAFF
>.|TRBV5-1|TRBJ1-6|.
TGCGCCAGCAGCTTGGGCGGGACGGGCTCCTATAATTCACCCCTCCACTTT
CASSLGGTGSYNSPLHF
>.|TRBV7-3|TRBJ2-5|TRBD1
TGTGCCAGCAGTCAAGGACAGGGGACAGAGACCCAGTACTTC
CASSQGQGTETQYF
>.|TRBV4-2|TRBJ1-4|TRBD1
TGTGCCAGCCGATGGACAGGTGAAAAACTGTTTTTT
CASRWTGEKLFF
>once|TRBV3-1/TRBV3-2|TRBJ2-5|.
TGTGCCAGCAGCCAAACGCCTCCCCAAACAGGGCCTTCGGGCCAAGAGACCCAGTACTTC
CASSQTPPQTGPSGQETQYF
>.|TRBV18|TRBJ1-3|TRBD1
TGTGCCAGCTCACCAGGGACAGGCTCCTCTGGAAACACCATATATTTT
CASSPGTGSSGNTIYF
>.|TRBV18|TRBJ1-1|.
TGTGCCAGCTCACCTCTTGACAGGCTAGAAGCTTTCTTT
CASSPLDRLEAFF
>.|TRBV19|TRBJ1-5|.
TGTGCCAGTAGCGCGACACTAGATAGCAATCAGCCCCAGCATTTT
CASSATLDSNQPQHF
>once|TRBV30|TRBJ2-2|TRBD1
TGTGCCTGGAGCAAACAGGGGGCCGGGGAGCTGTTTTTT
CAWSKQGAGELFF
>.|TRBV7-9|TRBJ1-6|.
TGTGCCAGCAGCTGGGGCAATTCACCCCTCCACTTT
CASSWGNSPLHF
>.|TRBV19|TRBJ1-3|TRBD1
TGTGCCAGTAGTATGACAGGGACGCCAACGAGGGGAAACACCATATATTTT
CASSMTGTPTRGNTIYF
>.|TRBV4-2|TRBJ1-3|.
TGTGCCAGCAGCCAAGAGTGGGCGGGCTCTGGAAACACCATATATTTT
CASSQEWAGSGNTIYF
>.|TRBV5-4|TRBJ1-4|.
TGTGCCAGCAGCGCGGCGGGTGAAAAACTGTTTTTT
CASSAAGEKLFF
>.|TRBV3-1/TRBV3-2|TRBJ2-6|.
TGTGCCAGCAGCCAAACCGCTTGGACCGAGCCCGCGGGGGGGGCCAACGTCCTGACTTTC
CASSQTAWTEPAGGANVLTF
>.|TRBV6-2/TRBV6-3|TRBJ2-7|TRBD1
TGTGCCAGCAGCTCTCCGGGACAGGGATTATACGAGCAGTACTTC
CASSSPGQGLYEQYF
>.|TRBV6-6|TRBJ2-7|.
TGTGCCAGCAGTTACTCGACAACCGGGGGAGGCTACGAGCAGTACTTC
CASSYSTTGGGYEQYF
>.|TRBV6-5|TRBJ1-2|TRBD1
TGTGCCAGCAGCGAGACAGGGAGCAATGGCTACACCTTC
CASSETGSNGYTF
>.|TRBV7-3|TRBJ1-1|.
TGTGCCAGCAGCTCACAGGGAGACACTGAAGCTTTCTTT
CASSSQGDTEAFF
>few|TRBV7-2|TRBJ1-4|.
TGTGCCAGCAGCTGGCAGGGGAATGAAAAACTGTTTTTT
CASSWQGNEKLFF
>.|TRBV19|TRBJ2-3|.
TGTGCCAGTAGTCCGCGCCGCGTTGCGACAGATACGCAGTATTTT
CASSPRRVATDTQYF
>once|TRBV6-5|TRBJ1-4|.
TGTGCCAGCACATCTGTGGAGGCCGGCGGTGAACTGTTTTTT
CASTSVEAGGELFF